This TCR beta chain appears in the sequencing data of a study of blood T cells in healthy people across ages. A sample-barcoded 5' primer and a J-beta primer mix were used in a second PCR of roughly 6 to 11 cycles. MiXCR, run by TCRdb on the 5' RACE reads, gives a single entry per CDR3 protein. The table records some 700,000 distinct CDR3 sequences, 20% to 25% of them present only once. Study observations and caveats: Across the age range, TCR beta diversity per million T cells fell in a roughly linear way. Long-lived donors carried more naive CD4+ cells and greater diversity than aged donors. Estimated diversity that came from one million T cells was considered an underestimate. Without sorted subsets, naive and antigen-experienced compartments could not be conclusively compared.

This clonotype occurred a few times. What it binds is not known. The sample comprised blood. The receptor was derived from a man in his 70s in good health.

CDR3 in DNA: TGCAGCGCCAACCTTGTCCGGGGGGACAAAAACATTCAGTACTTC. Protein sequence: CSANLVRGDKNIQYF. The genes are TRBV29-1 and TRBJ2-4, with TRBD2 matching 7 bases. V was clipped by 7 bases and J by 3 bases; unmatched bases: 12. Looked up from germline, CDR1 is SQVTM and CDR2 is ANQGSEA. The CDR3 loop spans 15 amino acids.